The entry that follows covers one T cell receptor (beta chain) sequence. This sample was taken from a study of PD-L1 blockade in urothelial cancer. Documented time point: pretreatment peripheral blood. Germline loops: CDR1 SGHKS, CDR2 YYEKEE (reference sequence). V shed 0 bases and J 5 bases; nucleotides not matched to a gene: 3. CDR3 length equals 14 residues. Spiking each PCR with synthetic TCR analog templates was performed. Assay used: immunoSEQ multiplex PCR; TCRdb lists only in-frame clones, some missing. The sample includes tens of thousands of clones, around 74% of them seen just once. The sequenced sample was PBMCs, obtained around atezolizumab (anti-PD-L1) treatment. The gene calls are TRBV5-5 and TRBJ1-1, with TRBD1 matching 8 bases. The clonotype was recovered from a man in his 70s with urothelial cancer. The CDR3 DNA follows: TGTGCCAGCAGCTTGGCAGGGGGCGGAACTGAAGCTTTCTTT. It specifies CASSLAGGGTEAFF.